This TCR beta chain was recovered during a study of blood T cell repertoires in COVID-19. About the study: The United States, Italy and Spain were the sources of the acute and convalescent COVID-19 samples.

Original analysis: Amplified reference gene primers provided the basis for estimating nucleated cell counts. Sequencing used immunoSEQ multiplex PCR; TCRdb keeps in-frame clones, though not all of them. That table gives V, J and clone size, and the DNA gave D and trimming. This sample yields 300,000 to 350,000 clones, of which roughly 85% are seen a single time; roughly 2% belongs to the top ten. The CDR3 contains 13 residues. Germline V lookup: CDR1 SEHNR, CDR2 FQNEAQ (reference sequence). Trimming left V 6 bases short and J 6 bases short, with 11 bases between. Study members were between roughly 18 and 100 years old and lived in 20 to 30 US regions. Participants had their cohort set by participant-reported clinical history.

The sequenced sample consisted of PBMCs or T cells enriched from blood (not recorded which). The chain employs TRBV7-9 and TRBJ2-2, with a weak D call TRBD1 (6 bases). The receptor was derived from a man aged 25-45 years who had recovered from COVID-19. The CDR3 spells CASRFRGPGELFF. For the CDR3, the DNA is TGTGCCAGCAGGTTCAGGGGCCCCGGGGAGCTGTTTTTT. The variable domain in full, completed from reference TRBV7-9 and TRBJ2-2, reads DTGVSQNPRHKITKRGQNVTFRCDPISEHNRLYWYRQTLGQGPEFLTYFQNEAQLEKSRLLSDRFSAERPKGSFSTLEIQRTEQGDSAMYLCASRFRGPGELFFGEGSRLTVL.